This T cell receptor beta chain stems from a study of blood T cells in healthy people across ages (dated by TCRdb to the mid-2010s). Some background on the complete study: Template switching captured roughly one uniquely barcoded TCR beta cDNA molecule per two T cells in model experiments. The donors were split into four age groups: young (average approximately 16 years), middle-aged (39), aged (more than 55) and long-lived (approximately 80). Two additional independent replicas of 1 million unique cDNA reads from the same blood draw were analyzed for two donors (one aged 18 to 30 and one aged 80 or older). The study measured age-related changes in TCR beta repertoire diversity using deep sequencing normalized with unique cDNA molecular identifiers.

This clonotype was seen more than once but under ten times. Its antigen is not yet known. No qualities accompany the bases; no much larger clone lies one base away. Libraries were prepared through 5' RACE. TCRdb names Illumina HiSeq 2500 as the instrument used. A second PCR of roughly 7 to 12 cycles was performed with a sample-barcoded 5' primer and a J-beta primer mix. A unique molecular identifier was introduced onto each TCR beta cDNA molecule by a template-switch 5' adaptor carrying 12 random nucleotides. Each sample yielded at least 2.5 million CDR3-containing paired-end reads. First-strand cDNA was synthesized from all RNA with the Mint cDNA synthesis kit, primed by a TRBC-specific oligonucleotide. After uracil-DNA glycosylase treatment, a first 18-cycle PCR used universal primers M1SS and BC2_uni_R on all cDNA. The study's own analysis went as follows. For normalization, 1 million high-quality reads, each with a distinct molecular identifier, were randomly selected from each sample. Instead of being binned into consensus sequences, reads with shared molecular identifiers were discarded. MiTCR, with a Q25 quality threshold and the strictest error-elimination algorithm, was used for CDR3 identification, clonotype clustering and error correction. A nonparametric unseen species model using Euler transformation provided a lower-bound estimate of total TCR beta diversity. TCRdb applied fastp at Q25 and MiXCR to the public reads, then kept only in-frame beta chains. Each entry merges the rows of one CDR3 protein and shows their most common DNA and genes. These V and J calls originate from TCRdb's pipeline instead of the authors' own analysis. Here the sample has hundreds of thousands of distinct CDR3 sequences; under 30% occur a single time. Of the sample, less than 9% falls within the top ten clones.

Findings and caveats that apply to the study as a whole: As age increased, observed TCR beta diversity per million T cells dropped in a roughly linear way, and a significant reduction was already evident by age 40. Observed TCR beta diversity correlated strongly with the percentage of naive T cells measured by flow cytometry. Because profiling used bulk unsorted PBMCs, naive and antigen-experienced compartments could not be compared conclusively. Because the CMV infection status of the donors was unknown, age-related changes in expanded clonotypes may potentially have been confounded. Estimates of total diversity based on one million sequenced T cells were considered lower bounds and underestimates. Compared with the aged group, the long-lived group had more naive CD4+ T cells, fewer expanded clones and increased TCR diversity, a pattern suggesting age selection.

The trim is 0 bases for V and 0 bases for J, with a gap of 6 bases between the germline ends. The CDR3, from cysteine to phenylalanine, totals 15 residues. The CDR3 DNA has 45 bases and is translated from base 1. The CDR1 and CDR2 encoded by the germline V gene (reference sequence) are SEHNR and FQNEAQ. Donors were roughly 40 systemically healthy Caucasian individuals from Russia aged 6 to 90 years. Each donor gave 8 to 10 milliliters of peripheral blood, drawn into EDTA-treated Vacutainer tubes. Ficoll-Paque density-gradient centrifugation was used to isolate PBMCs, with at least 6.5 million per sample. Total RNA, at least 5 micrograms per sample, was extracted from PBMCs with Trizol reagent. The percentages of naive CD45RAhigh/CD27high T cells were determined by flow cytometry on a PBMC aliquot from every donor. Another study also made use of these data, one on T cells of mothers and their children. The second publication reports: Nine systemically healthy Caucasian individuals served as donors, namely three mothers together with their six children. cDNA synthesis used all of the extracted RNA, with roughly 1.6 ug of RNA in each 15 ul reaction. In the second PCR, the M1S primer added sample barcodes and 2-4 random nucleotides. Each mother yielded over 8 million TCR beta CDR3 reads and each child 2.5 million to 3 million reads. Thymic selection similarly shapes TCR recombination output in related and unrelated pairs, with minor effect from inherited differences. Normalized repertoire overlap was always slightly but never significantly higher in related than unrelated mother-child pairs. No persistent microchimeric T cell clones were found, with a detection sensitivity of approximately 94 clones per million clonotypes. Deep NGS was used in the study to compare the TCR beta repertoires of mothers and children and to look for features that separate related mother-child pairs from unrelated individuals. The mean age was around 40 +/- 4 years for the mothers and roughly 10 +/- 4 years for the children. Libraries were sequenced on Illumina HiSeq 2000 with 100+100 nt paired-end reads after adapter ligation with NEBNext reagents. To avoid cross-contamination, the mother libraries and the child libraries were prepared a month apart and sequenced in separate runs. Each donor had between roughly 450,000 and 2,100,000 distinct TCR beta clonotypes identified. Naive TCR beta clonotypes were estimated from low-frequency clonotypes matched to each donor's FACS-determined naive share, without sorting.

Sequenced sample: blood. The chain links TRBV7-9 with TRBJ2-1, with the D gene not clear enough to name. This clonotype was sampled from a boy between 10 and 17 years old in good health. The DNA sequence is as follows: TGTGCCAGCAGCTTAGCGCACAGCTCCTACAATGAGCAGTTCTTC. The encoded protein is CASSLAHSSYNEQFF.